This T cell receptor beta chain originates from a study of identical twins listed by TCRdb under 2016. Some background on the complete study: To test whether fetal clonotypes persist, the study used deep sequencing on TCR alpha and beta repertoires from monozygotic twins, unrelated adults of various ages, and cord blood. Replicate twin experiments were performed at different times using different library preparation protocols to rule out contamination.

This clonotype has more than one count but fewer than ten. The antigen this receptor binds is unknown. No much larger clone is present one base from it, and per-base qualities are unavailable. All donors were healthy Caucasians. The CDR3 runs 12 residues from the cysteine to the phenylalanine. Only CDR3 DNA is held: 36 bases, read in frame from base 1. Between the V and J ends, shortened by 6 bases and 0 bases respectively, the junction contains 9 bases. CDR1 DFQATT and CDR2 SNEGSKA were looked up in the germline V gene (reference sequence). Library method: 5' RACE. Sequencing used an Illumina HiSeq 2000. Template switching introduced a universal primer binding site; the final cDNA contained a unique molecular identifier, enabling accurate counting of TCR cDNA molecules. Specific primers in the conserved constant-segment region were used to synthesize first-strand cDNA for the TCR alpha and beta chains. To control for contamination, each cDNA library was double barcoded with a SMART-Mk sample barcode plus Illumina barcodes. TruSeq adapter sequences and Illumina sample barcodes were added in two successive PCR steps. TCR alpha and beta cDNA libraries were sequenced on the Illumina HiSeq platform with custom primers. The study's processing was this. MiGEC was used to process raw reads and extract unique molecular identifiers, and MiXCR was used to find CDR3 positions. For each individual, recombination models were inferred using an EM algorithm with the repgenHMM and IGoR tools. Shared clonotypes were analyzed with the tcR package in R, and sharing was normalized by the product of cloneset sizes. To study raw recombination free of thymic and clonal selection effects, out-of-frame nonproductive sequences were analyzed. The public sequencing data were trimmed at Q25 with fastp and processed into clonotypes with MiXCR by TCRdb, which kept only in-frame beta chains. Each record represents a unique CDR3 protein, reported with the most common genes and DNA among its rows. These V and J calls derive from TCRdb rather than the authors' analysis. This sample holds 1.5 million to 2 million distinct CDR3 sequences; roughly a third were observed only once. Of the sample, about 0.27% is held by the ten largest clones.

General conclusions and limits of the study: Conclusions relied on cross-sectional statistical analysis, since the same donors could not be followed over many years. Zero-insertion analyses could be partly confounded by invariant T cells such as MAIT and iNKT, though diverse VJ usage argued against such confounding for most clonotypes. Out-of-frame TCR alpha sequences shared between twins showed an excess of low generation-probability sequences compared with coincidental sharing between unrelated individuals. Recombination models systematically underestimated out-of-frame TCR alpha sharing in monozygotic twins but agreed with sharing between unrelated individuals. Fewer insertions were carried by abundant cord blood beta clonotypes, a similar but weaker trend appeared in young adult naive repertoires, and no such trend appeared in memory repertoires. Excess twin sharing in beta out-of-frame sequences was weaker because fewer shared sequences lowered the signal-to-noise ratio.

The sequence was obtained from a newborn girl in good health. Material for sequencing was cord blood. The chain is made from TRBV20-1 and TRBJ2-7; the D gene cannot be resolved reliably. The DNA sequence is TGCAGTGCATCAATCGGCTCCTACGAGCAGTACTTC. This sequence encodes CSASIGSYEQYF.